This is a list of T cell receptor beta chains from one sample in a study of blood T cell repertoires in COVID-19. Only in-frame clones appear in the TCRdb table, and some are missing; sequencing was by immunoSEQ multiplex PCR. The table has 200,000 to 250,000 clones, roughly nine tenths seen once. Sequenced: peripheral blood. All receptors come from a man aged 60 to 69 who had recovered from COVID-19. Both conserved end residues are part of each CDR3. D genes are given only for firm matches. Size tells how often a clone was seen (once, few, many) or the class of an expanded clone, and some rows leave it out.

DNA,CDR3,J,D,V,size
TGTGCCAGTAGTATGGGACAGGGGGCTTCACCCCTCCACTTT,CASSMGQGASPLHF,TRBJ1-6,TRBD1,TRBV19,NA
TGTGCCAGCAGGTCGGGAGGCTGGGACACCGGGGAGCTGTTTTTT,CASRSGGWDTGELFF,TRBJ2-2,TRBD2,TRBV2,NA
TGTGCCAGCAGTTACAGCAGCACTAACTATGGCTACACCTTC,CASSYSSTNYGYTF,TRBJ1-2,NA,TRBV27,NA
TGTGCCAGCAGCGACAGGGGGGTTACAGATACGCAGTATTTT,CASSDRGVTDTQYF,TRBJ2-3,TRBD1,TRBV28,NA
TGTGCCAGTAGTATTTACAGCCGAGATGAAGCTTTCTTT,CASSIYSRDEAFF,TRBJ1-1,NA,TRBV19,NA
TGCGCCAGCAGCGTGGCCCCGGGACTAGATATTGAGCAGTTCTTC,CASSVAPGLDIEQFF,TRBJ2-1,TRBD2,TRBV5-1,NA
TGTGCCAGCAGCTTTTCCCCGGTTCTCAACACCGGGGAGCTGTTTTTT,CASSFSPVLNTGELFF,TRBJ2-2,NA,TRBV7-2,NA
TGTGCCAGCAGTTCTAGATCCCTAGCGGGAGGGAACAAAAACATTCAGTACTTC,CASSSRSLAGGNKNIQYF,TRBJ2-4,TRBD2,TRBV28,once
TGCGCCAGCAGCTCTCTGAGGGATCAATACAATGAGCAGTTCTTC,CASSSLRDQYNEQFF,TRBJ2-1,NA,TRBV5-1,NA
TGTGCCAGCAGCCTCAACCGGGGAATGGGCTATGGCTACACCTTC,CASSLNRGMGYGYTF,TRBJ1-2,NA,TRBV11-1,NA
TGCGCCAGCAGCTCCTCACTAGCGGGGGGCACAGATACGCAGTATTTT,CASSSSLAGGTDTQYF,TRBJ2-3,TRBD2,TRBV5-1,once
TGTGCCAGCTCACAACAGGGAGGGAATGAGCAGTTCTTC,CASSQQGGNEQFF,TRBJ2-1,NA,TRBV18,NA
TGTGCCAGCAGCTTATTGGCTGTTTCGAACACCGGGGAGCTGTTTTTT,CASSLLAVSNTGELFF,TRBJ2-2,NA,TRBV7-3,NA
TGTGCCAGCAGTGAGAGGGGGCTCAACAATGAGCAGTTCTTC,CASSERGLNNEQFF,TRBJ2-1,TRBD1,TRBV28,once
TGTGCCAGCAGTGACACGACAGGGTCCGGGGCCAACGTCCTGACTTTC,CASSDTTGSGANVLTF,TRBJ2-6,TRBD1,TRBV2,NA
TGTGCCAGCAGCCCCGGGACAGGGCGCTATGGCTACACCTTC,CASSPGTGRYGYTF,TRBJ1-2,TRBD1,TRBV11-2,NA
TGTGCCATCAGTGCGGCTAGCGGGGGGCGAACCCTATACGAGCAGTACTTC,CAISAASGGRTLYEQYF,TRBJ2-7,TRBD2,TRBV10-3,NA
TGTGCCAGCAGCTTAGGTGGGAGGCAATTAGAGACCCAGTACTTC,CASSLGGRQLETQYF,TRBJ2-5,NA,TRBV7-3,NA
TGTGCCAGCAGCCCAACGGGGACCGGGGAGCTGTTTTTT,CASSPTGTGELFF,TRBJ2-2,NA,TRBV5-4,NA
TGCAGCGTTGTGGGACAGGGGGCTGGACAGCCCCAGCATTTT,CSVVGQGAGQPQHF,TRBJ1-5,TRBD1,TRBV29-1,NA
TGTGCCAGCAGCAAACCTGTCAGGGTCCCTGGAAACACCATATATTTT,CASSKPVRVPGNTIYF,TRBJ1-3,NA,TRBV21-1,NA
TGTGCCAGCTCACCGACAGGTGATGGAAACACCATATATTTT,CASSPTGDGNTIYF,TRBJ1-3,NA,TRBV18,NA
TGTGCCAGCAGCCGCACTCAAACAGGGTATTGGGGCGCAACCGGGGAGCTGTTTTTT,CASSRTQTGYWGATGELFF,TRBJ2-2,NA,TRBV27,NA
TGTGCCAGCAGTCCAACTGGACAGGCGTACTATGGCTACACCTTC,CASSPTGQAYYGYTF,TRBJ1-2,TRBD1,TRBV27,NA
TGTGCCAGCAGTTACCGGGGTGAAGCTTTCTTT,CASSYRGEAFF,TRBJ1-1,NA,TRBV6-2/TRBV6-3,NA
TGTGCCAGCAGCTTAGGGGCCGCAGCTGCGGGGACTGAAGCTTTCTTT,CASSLGAAAAGTEAFF,TRBJ1-1,NA,TRBV7-6,NA
TGTGCCAGCAGCCCGCGGGGGCGGGGGGGGCCAGATACGCAGTATTTT,CASSPRGRGGPDTQYF,TRBJ2-3,TRBD2,TRBV3-1/TRBV3-2,NA
TGTGCCAGCAGTTTAAGGGGGAATGAGCAGTTCTTC,CASSLRGNEQFF,TRBJ2-1,NA,TRBV12-3/TRBV12-4,few
TGTGCCAGTAGTGCGGGACTAGCGACCTACGAGCAGTACTTC,CASSAGLATYEQYF,TRBJ2-7,TRBD2,TRBV19,NA
TGTGCCAGCAGCGTACCGGGACTAGCGGGGATGGGCCAAGAGACCCAGTACTTC,CASSVPGLAGMGQETQYF,TRBJ2-5,TRBD2,TRBV7-9,NA
TGTGCCAGTAGGCAGGCCACTTTGGGGACCCAGTACTTC,CASRQATLGTQYF,TRBJ2-5,NA,TRBV19,NA
TGTGCCAGCAGCTCGGGACTAGCGGGCTACGAGCAGTACTTC,CASSSGLAGYEQYF,TRBJ2-7,TRBD2,TRBV7-9,NA
TGTGCCAGCAGCTTTAGCGGCGGGGTGGCAGATACGCAGTATTTT,CASSFSGGVADTQYF,TRBJ2-3,NA,TRBV7-8,NA
TGTGCCAGCAGTGGGGTAACAGGGGCTAGCGCTTACGAGCAGTACTTC,CASSGVTGASAYEQYF,TRBJ2-7,NA,TRBV6-1,NA
TGTGCCAGCAGTTACTCGATAGGGGTGAACTATGGCTACACCTTC,CASSYSIGVNYGYTF,TRBJ1-2,NA,TRBV6-6,NA
TGTGCCAGCAGCCAAAGGGGAGGACAGGCCGGGACCCAGCATTTT,CASSQRGGQAGTQHF,TRBJ1-5,TRBD1,TRBV2,NA
TGTGCTAGTGGTTGGCCGGGGGCCCAGCATTTT,CASGWPGAQHF,TRBJ1-5,NA,TRBV12-5,NA
TGTGCCAGCAGTTTGTACAGGGGGCAAACTAATGAAAAACTGTTTTTT,CASSLYRGQTNEKLFF,TRBJ1-4,TRBD1,TRBV28,NA
TGTGCCAGCAGCGTAGGCACTACGTACGTTAAAAACATTCAGTACTTC,CASSVGTTYVKNIQYF,TRBJ2-4,NA,TRBV9,NA
TGTGCCAGCAGAACAGGGGTAAGACAGCCCCAGCATTTT,CASRTGVRQPQHF,TRBJ1-5,TRBD1,TRBV27,NA
TGTGCCAGCAGCAGGACTAGCGGGGGACTCTACGAGCAGTACTTC,CASSRTSGGLYEQYF,TRBJ2-7,TRBD2,TRBV7-8,NA
TGTGCCAGCAGTTCGGACAGGATGTATGGCTACACCTTC,CASSSDRMYGYTF,TRBJ1-2,TRBD1,TRBV28,many
TGTGCCAGCAGCTTAGTTGGGGAGGGCAAGGGGCAGTTCTTC,CASSLVGEGKGQFF,TRBJ2-1,TRBD2,TRBV7-3,NA
TGTGCCAGTAGTATACCCGGGACAGCTAATGAAAAACTGTTTTTT,CASSIPGTANEKLFF,TRBJ1-4,TRBD1,TRBV19,few
TGTGCCAGCAGCCTGACAGGGTCTGTCACAGATACGCAGTATTTT,CASSLTGSVTDTQYF,TRBJ2-3,TRBD1,TRBV7-2,once
TGTGCCAGCAGCTTAGTTCGGGGTTCCTACGAGCAGTACTTC,CASSLVRGSYEQYF,TRBJ2-7,NA,TRBV7-2,NA
TGTGCCTGGGGAAAGCGGGGTTTTGGCACAGATACGCAGTATTTT,CAWGKRGFGTDTQYF,TRBJ2-3,TRBD2,TRBV30,NA
TGTGCCAGCAGCTTAGTGGGGGGAGCCAACAATGAGCAGTTCTTC,CASSLVGGANNEQFF,TRBJ2-1,NA,TRBV7-2,NA
TGTGCCACCAGCAGAGTCGCGGGGGCACCCCGCTACGAGCAGTACTTC,CATSRVAGAPRYEQYF,TRBJ2-7,NA,TRBV15,NA
TGCAGCGGACTCGGAGATAAGGGCTACACCTTC,CSGLGDKGYTF,TRBJ1-2,NA,TRBV29-1,NA
TGTGCCAGCAGCTTACTCCTAGCGGGGGGGAATGAGCAGTTCTTC,CASSLLLAGGNEQFF,TRBJ2-1,TRBD2,TRBV7-9,NA
TGTGCCAGCAGCTTAGGGGGGGGCTGGAACACCGGGGAGCTGTTTTTT,CASSLGGGWNTGELFF,TRBJ2-2,NA,TRBV7-8,NA
TGCGCCAGCAGCTTGGGGACAGGGGGCGAGCAGTACTTC,CASSLGTGGEQYF,TRBJ2-7,TRBD1,TRBV5-1,few
TGTGCCAGCAGCTTAGCGATCCGGACAGCATCCCCAGATACGCAGTATTTT,CASSLAIRTASPDTQYF,TRBJ2-3,NA,TRBV7-2,NA